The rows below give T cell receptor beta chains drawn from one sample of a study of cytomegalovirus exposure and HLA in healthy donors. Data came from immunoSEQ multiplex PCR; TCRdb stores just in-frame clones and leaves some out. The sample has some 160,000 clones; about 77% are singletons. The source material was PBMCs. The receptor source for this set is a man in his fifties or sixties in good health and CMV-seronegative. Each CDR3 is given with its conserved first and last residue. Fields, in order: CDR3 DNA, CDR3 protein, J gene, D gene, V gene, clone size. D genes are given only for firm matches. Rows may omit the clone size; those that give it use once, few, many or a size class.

DNA: TGTGCCAGCAGCCAAAACATATACTATGGCTACACCTTC
CDR3: CASSQNIYYGYTF
J: TRBJ1-2
D: NA
V: TRBV7-9
size: once

DNA: TGTGCCAGCAGGACAGGGTATAGCAATCAGCCCCAGCATTTT
CDR3: CASRTGYSNQPQHF
J: TRBJ1-5
D: TRBD1
V: TRBV28
size: few

DNA: TGTGCCAGCAGTACTCCATCCGGGACTAGCGGTTATGAGCAGTTCTTC
CDR3: CASSTPSGTSGYEQFF
J: TRBJ2-1
D: TRBD2
V: TRBV27
size: NA

DNA: TGTGCCAGCAGTTACTATCGGGGATCTTCACCCCTCCACTTT
CDR3: CASSYYRGSSPLHF
J: TRBJ1-6
D: NA
V: TRBV6-5
size: once

DNA: TGTGCCAGCGGGCAGCTCACTTCCTACGAGCAGTACTTC
CDR3: CASGQLTSYEQYF
J: TRBJ2-7
D: NA
V: TRBV6-1
size: once

DNA: TGTGCCAGCAGGGCGCTTTGTGGAGCGGTTAGCTCCTACAATGAGCAGTTCTTC
CDR3: CASRALCGAVSSYNEQFF
J: TRBJ2-1
D: NA
V: TRBV12-1
size: few

DNA: TGCGCCAGCAGCTTTGGGACAGGGGGCGGGGATACGCAGTATTTT
CDR3: CASSFGTGGGDTQYF
J: TRBJ2-3
D: TRBD1
V: TRBV5-1
size: NA

DNA: TGTGCTAGTGGGTATGGGAGGGGCACTGAAGCTTTCTTT
CDR3: CASGYGRGTEAFF
J: TRBJ1-1
D: NA
V: TRBV12-5
size: NA

DNA: TGTGCCAGCAGTGCGGGACTAGCGGGAGACACAGATACGCAGTATTTT
CDR3: CASSAGLAGDTDTQYF
J: TRBJ2-3
D: TRBD2
V: TRBV6-1
size: NA

DNA: TGTGCCAGCAGTGAACCTGGGACTACCAGCTCTGGAAACACCATATATTTT
CDR3: CASSEPGTTSSGNTIYF
J: TRBJ1-3
D: NA
V: TRBV6-1
size: few

DNA: TGCGCCAGCAGCTACGGACTAGCGGGGAAAATCCCCACCGGGGAGCTGTTTTTT
CDR3: CASSYGLAGKIPTGELFF
J: TRBJ2-2
D: TRBD2
V: TRBV4-1
size: NA

DNA: TGTGCCACCAGCAGAGCGAGGGGGTTGCAGAACACTGAAGCTTTCTTT
CDR3: CATSRARGLQNTEAFF
J: TRBJ1-1
D: NA
V: TRBV15
size: NA

DNA: TGTGCCATCAGTGAGTCGGGCAGAGGGGAGACCCAGTACTTC
CDR3: CAISESGRGETQYF
J: TRBJ2-5
D: NA
V: TRBV10-3
size: NA

DNA: TGTGCCAGCAGCGTAGCGGGAGACTCCTACAATGAGCAGTTCTTC
CDR3: CASSVAGDSYNEQFF
J: TRBJ2-1
D: NA
V: TRBV9
size: NA

DNA: TGCGCCAGCAGCATCGACAGGGGTGGCGCCGGGGAGCTGTTTTTT
CDR3: CASSIDRGGAGELFF
J: TRBJ2-2
D: TRBD1
V: TRBV5-1
size: NA

DNA: TGTGCCAGCAGTGCCAGGGTTACCTACAATGAGCAGTTCTTC
CDR3: CASSARVTYNEQFF
J: TRBJ2-1
D: NA
V: TRBV2
size: NA

DNA: TGCGCCAGCAGCTTGGGGACACCATTTGAAGCTTTCTTT
CDR3: CASSLGTPFEAFF
J: TRBJ1-1
D: NA
V: TRBV5-1
size: NA

DNA: TGTGCTAGTGGTTTACCAGGGGTGCCATACGAGCAGTACTTC
CDR3: CASGLPGVPYEQYF
J: TRBJ2-7
D: NA
V: TRBV12-5
size: NA

DNA: TGTGCCAGCAGCCTAGCATTTCGGACAGCCTATGGCTACACCTTC
CDR3: CASSLAFRTAYGYTF
J: TRBJ1-2
D: NA
V: TRBV27
size: NA

DNA: TGTGCCACCGGGGGGGGGCAGGCCCAGCCCCAGCATTTT
CDR3: CATGGGQAQPQHF
J: TRBJ1-5
D: NA
V: TRBV15
size: NA

DNA: TGTGCCAGTACTGATTCCTACCGGGACACCGGGTCGGAGCAGCCCCAGCATTTT
CDR3: CASTDSYRDTGSEQPQHF
J: TRBJ1-5
D: NA
V: TRBV19
size: once

DNA: TGTGCCAGCTCACCAGAAGGGGCCACTGAAGCTTTCTTT
CDR3: CASSPEGATEAFF
J: TRBJ1-1
D: NA
V: TRBV18
size: NA

DNA: TGCGCCAGCAGCCAAGAAGGGGGAAAGCGGATTCGACAAGAGACCCAGTACTTC
CDR3: CASSQEGGKRIRQETQYF
J: TRBJ2-5
D: NA
V: TRBV4-1
size: NA

DNA: TGTGCCATCAACCTGGGACAGGGATATGGCTACACCTTC
CDR3: CAINLGQGYGYTF
J: TRBJ1-2
D: TRBD1
V: TRBV10-3
size: NA

DNA: TGTGCCAGCAGTTTAGAGACAGGGGGCTCCCGCCCGAACTACGAGCAGTACTTC
CDR3: CASSLETGGSRPNYEQYF
J: TRBJ2-7
D: TRBD1
V: TRBV27
size: NA

DNA: TGTGCCAGCAGCTTCGATACCGGGACAGCCTACGAGCAGTACTTC
CDR3: CASSFDTGTAYEQYF
J: TRBJ2-7
D: TRBD1
V: TRBV11-2
size: few

DNA: TGTGCCAGCAGTGTTGAGCGGGGGGTCTCCTACGAGCAGTACTTC
CDR3: CASSVERGVSYEQYF
J: TRBJ2-7
D: TRBD2
V: TRBV6-1
size: NA

DNA: TGTGCGCTTGGGACAGGTGTCTTCGGGGAACAGTTCTTC
CDR3: CALGTGVFGEQFF
J: TRBJ2-1
D: TRBD1
V: TRBV5-4
size: NA

DNA: TGTGCCTCCTCAGGGGGGCTGAGCACGGATACGCAGTATTTT
CDR3: CASSGGLSTDTQYF
J: TRBJ2-3
D: NA
V: TRBV2
size: NA

DNA: TGTGCCAGCAGTTTATCCAGCGGGTTATATGGCACAGATACGCAGTATTTT
CDR3: CASSLSSGLYGTDTQYF
J: TRBJ2-3
D: NA
V: TRBV28
size: NA

DNA: TGTGCCAGCAGCTTAGGAAGACAGGATCAGCCCCAGCATTTT
CDR3: CASSLGRQDQPQHF
J: TRBJ1-5
D: NA
V: TRBV5-8
size: NA

DNA: TGTGCCAGCAGAGGACTAGCGGGAGGGCCAAGAGGAGGGGATACGCAGTATTTT
CDR3: CASRGLAGGPRGGDTQYF
J: TRBJ2-3
D: TRBD2
V: TRBV28
size: NA

DNA: TGCGCCAGCAGCCCGGACGGGGCTAACTATGGCTACACCTTC
CDR3: CASSPDGANYGYTF
J: TRBJ1-2
D: NA
V: TRBV5-1
size: NA

DNA: TGTGCCAGCTCACCAGGAGGCTACGAGCAGTACTTC
CDR3: CASSPGGYEQYF
J: TRBJ2-7
D: NA
V: TRBV18
size: few

DNA: TGTGCCAGCAGTGCTTCCCATAGCTCCTACGAGCAGTACTTC
CDR3: CASSASHSSYEQYF
J: TRBJ2-7
D: NA
V: TRBV2
size: NA

DNA: TGTGCCAGCAGCTTAGTGGCGGGCCCTTCCTACGAGCAGTACTTC
CDR3: CASSLVAGPSYEQYF
J: TRBJ2-7
D: NA
V: TRBV7-8
size: NA

DNA: TGTGCCAGCAGTGAAACCGGGGGATTTAGCAATCAGCCCCAGCATTTT
CDR3: CASSETGGFSNQPQHF
J: TRBJ1-5
D: NA
V: TRBV6-1
size: NA

DNA: TGCGCCAGCAGCCAAGGGGGAGGGGCTAACTATGGCTACACCTTC
CDR3: CASSQGGGANYGYTF
J: TRBJ1-2
D: NA
V: TRBV4-1
size: NA

DNA: TGTGCCAGCAGGCGACTTGGGACTAGCGGGGCGACAGATACGCAGTATTTT
CDR3: CASRRLGTSGATDTQYF
J: TRBJ2-3
D: TRBD2
V: TRBV28
size: NA

DNA: TGCGCCAGCAGTGAGTCGGGGGCGAACACTGAAGCTTTCTTT
CDR3: CASSESGANTEAFF
J: TRBJ1-1
D: NA
V: TRBV10-1
size: NA

DNA: TGTGCCAGCAGTCAGGAGCGGGGGCTGTGGCAGTTCTTC
CDR3: CASSQERGLWQFF
J: TRBJ2-1
D: TRBD2
V: TRBV6-5
size: few

DNA: TGTGCCAGCTCACCACCCCAGGGGTTCGAGCAGTACTTC
CDR3: CASSPPQGFEQYF
J: TRBJ2-7
D: NA
V: TRBV18
size: NA

DNA: TGTGCCAGCAGTGAAGCGCTGGCCCCTGGTAATGAGCAGTTCTTC
CDR3: CASSEALAPGNEQFF
J: TRBJ2-1
D: NA
V: TRBV2
size: NA

DNA: TGTGCCAGCAGTGACTCTCAGGGTGACACTGAAGCTTTCTTT
CDR3: CASSDSQGDTEAFF
J: TRBJ1-1
D: NA
V: TRBV27
size: NA

DNA: TGTGCCAGTAGTCCGGCTAGCGGCCCTCGGGGTGAGCAGTTCTTC
CDR3: CASSPASGPRGEQFF
J: TRBJ2-1
D: TRBD2
V: TRBV19
size: NA

DNA: TGTGCCAGCAGTGAAGAGACAGGGCGGGATGAAAAACTGTTTTTT
CDR3: CASSEETGRDEKLFF
J: TRBJ1-4
D: TRBD1
V: TRBV6-1
size: once

DNA: TGCGCCAGCAGCGAAGACAGGGGGCGCTTCGATTCACCCCTCCACTTT
CDR3: CASSEDRGRFDSPLHF
J: TRBJ1-6
D: TRBD1
V: TRBV5-1
size: NA

DNA: TGTGCCAGCAGCTCAACAGGACTAGCGAACCCCTACGAGCAGTACTTC
CDR3: CASSSTGLANPYEQYF
J: TRBJ2-7
D: TRBD2
V: TRBV5-4
size: few

DNA: TGTGCCAGCAGAACCCGGGACAGGGGGGCAACTAATGAAAAACTGTTTTTT
CDR3: CASRTRDRGATNEKLFF
J: TRBJ1-4
D: NA
V: TRBV21-1
size: NA

DNA: TGTGCCAGCTGGAGGGACGGATCCTACGAGCAGTACTTC
CDR3: CASWRDGSYEQYF
J: TRBJ2-7
D: NA
V: TRBV28
size: NA

DNA: TGTGCCAGCAGTGAAGGCTCAAGGCGGTACAATGAGCAGTTCTTC
CDR3: CASSEGSRRYNEQFF
J: TRBJ2-1
D: NA
V: TRBV6-1
size: NA

DNA: TGTGCCAGCAGCTCCCGGGGACAGGGGGTGAATGGCTACACCTTC
CDR3: CASSSRGQGVNGYTF
J: TRBJ1-2
D: TRBD1
V: TRBV5-4
size: few